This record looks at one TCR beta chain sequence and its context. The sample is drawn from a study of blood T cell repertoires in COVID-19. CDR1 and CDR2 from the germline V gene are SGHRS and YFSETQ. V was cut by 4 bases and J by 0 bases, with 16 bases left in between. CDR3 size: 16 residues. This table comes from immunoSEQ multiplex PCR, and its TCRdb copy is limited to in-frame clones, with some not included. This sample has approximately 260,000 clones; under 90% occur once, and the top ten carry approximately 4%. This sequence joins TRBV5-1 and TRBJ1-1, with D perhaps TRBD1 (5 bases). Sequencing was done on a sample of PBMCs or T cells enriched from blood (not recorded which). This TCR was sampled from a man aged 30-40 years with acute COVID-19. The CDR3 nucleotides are TGCGCCAGCAGCATCGCGATAGGAGGGGTGAACACTGAAGCTTTCTTT. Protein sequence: CASSIAIGGVNTEAFF.